Listed below are T cell receptor beta chains from one sample, sequenced in a study of blood T cell repertoires in COVID-19. Clones were read by immunoSEQ multiplex PCR, and TCRdb kept only the in-frame ones, dropping some. Of under 250,000 clones in the sample, about 80% were seen once. The sample taken for sequencing was PBMCs or T cells enriched from blood (not recorded which). The receptors derive from a woman aged 40 to 49 with acute COVID-19. The CDR3 runs from the conserved cysteine through the conserved F or W. A D gene is named only where the DNA matches it firmly. Only some rows state a clone size, as once, few, many or a class for expanded clones.

d_gene	abundance	v_gene	len	j_gene	CDR3nt	CDR3aa
-	-	TRBV28	14	TRBJ1-2	TGTGCCAGCAGTCCCCCGGGGGGAAGGTATGGCTACACCTTC	CASSPPGGRYGYTF
TRBD1	-	TRBV7-9	17	TRBJ2-5	TGTGCCAGCAGCTCCCTTATGGGACAGGGTTCCCAAGAGACCCAGTACTTC	CASSSLMGQGSQETQYF
TRBD1	-	TRBV2	13	TRBJ2-2	TGTGCCAGCGGAACAGGGGTAGCCGGGGAGCTGTTTTTT	CASGTGVAGELFF
TRBD1	-	TRBV28	15	TRBJ2-7	TGTGCCAGCAGTTTCCAGGCAGGGGGCATGTACGAGCAGTACTTC	CASSFQAGGMYEQYF
TRBD1	-	TRBV5-6	17	TRBJ2-1	TGTGCCAGCAGCTTGGTGGGACAGGGGCCGCGGGGAGAGGAGCAGTTCTTC	CASSLVGQGPRGEEQFF
-	-	TRBV11-2	16	TRBJ1-3	TGTGCCAGCAGCGAAGGACAGTGGAACTCTGGAAACACCATATATTTT	CASSEGQWNSGNTIYF
TRBD1	-	TRBV6-1	15	TRBJ1-6	TGTGCCAGCAGGGAAGACAGGGGCTTTAATTCACCCCTCCACTTT	CASREDRGFNSPLHF
-	-	TRBV7-8	16	TRBJ1-5	TGTGCCAGCAGCTCCGGGCCCCCAGGGCACAATCAGCCCCAGCATTTT	CASSSGPPGHNQPQHF
-	-	TRBV24-1	13	TRBJ1-1	TGTGCCACCACCAGGGCCGAGAACACTGAAGCTTTCTTT	CATTRAENTEAFF
-	-	TRBV27	12	TRBJ1-1	TGTGCCAGCGGCAGGGTCAACACTGAAGCTTTCTTT	CASGRVNTEAFF
-	-	TRBV9	15	TRBJ2-7	TGTGCCAGCAGCGTAGAGGCGGGTGGGTCCTACGAGCAGTACTTC	CASSVEAGGSYEQYF
-	-	TRBV19	13	TRBJ1-5	TGTGCCAGTAGTACGGGGTATCATCAGCCCCAGCATTTT	CASSTGYHQPQHF
-	-	TRBV28	10	TRBJ1-5	TGTGCCACCGCGGGCCAGCCCCAGCATTTT	CATAGQPQHF
TRBD2	-	TRBV5-4	17	TRBJ2-3	TGTGCCAGCAGCTTACGGATAGGGCTAGCGGGGACAGATACGCAGTATTTT	CASSLRIGLAGTDTQYF
-	once	TRBV5-6	14	TRBJ2-5	TGTGCCAGCAGCTTGACGCCAGACCAAGAGACCCAGTACTTC	CASSLTPDQETQYF
TRBD1	-	TRBV6-5	15	TRBJ1-2	TGTGCCAGCAGTAAACCCGGGACAGGAATTTATGGCTACACCTTC	CASSKPGTGIYGYTF
-	once	TRBV12-3/TRBV12-4	13	TRBJ2-7	TGTGCCAGCAGCCGGGTTTCGGTCTACGAGCAGTACTTC	CASSRVSVYEQYF
-	-	TRBV5-1	15	TRBJ2-6	TGCGCCAGTACACCCGCCCCCTCTGGGGCCAACGTCCTGACTTTC	CASTPAPSGANVLTF
TRBD2	once	TRBV3-1/TRBV3-2	15	TRBJ2-4	TGTGCCAGCAGCCCCAGCGGGGAAGCCAAAAACATTCAGTACTTC	CASSPSGEAKNIQYF
-	-	TRBV24-1	15	TRBJ2-2	TGTGCCACCAGTGATGACACTAGGGTTACCGGGGAGCTGTTTTTT	CATSDDTRVTGELFF
-	-	TRBV5-1	15	TRBJ1-1	TGCGCCAGCAGCCCCTGGGGGGGCTTAGGCACTGAAGCTTTCTTT	CASSPWGGLGTEAFF
-	-	TRBV2	16	TRBJ2-3	TGTGCCAGCAGCGAAAGGGGGAGAGTAGCAAAAGATACGCAGTATTTT	CASSERGRVAKDTQYF
-	-	TRBV19	16	TRBJ1-3	TGTGCCAGTAGTATCCGGGACAATCCTAGGTTCAACACCATATATTTT	CASSIRDNPRFNTIYF
TRBD1	-	TRBV5-1	13	TRBJ2-7	TGCGCCAGCAGTTTTGACAGGGCCTACGAGCAGTACTTC	CASSFDRAYEQYF
TRBD1	-	TRBV7-9	17	TRBJ2-5	TGTGCCAGCAGTCGCCTTGGGACAGGGTCCCGAAAAGAGACCCAGTACTTC	CASSRLGTGSRKETQYF
TRBD2	-	TRBV5-1	17	TRBJ2-3	TGCGCCAGCAGCTCCCTTAGCGGGGGGACCCTGCGGGATACGCAGTATTTT	CASSSLSGGTLRDTQYF
-	-	TRBV28	13	TRBJ2-7	TGTGCCAGCAGTTCGACAGCCTCCTACGAGCAGTACTTC	CASSSTASYEQYF
-	-	TRBV4-1	14	TRBJ1-4	TGCGCCAGCAGCCAGGCCCCCGCTAATGAAAAACTGTTTTTT	CASSQAPANEKLFF
TRBD2	-	TRBV6-5	15	TRBJ2-5	TGTGCCAGCAGCAGGACTAGCGGGGAACAAGAGACCCAGTACTTC	CASSRTSGEQETQYF
TRBD1	-	TRBV10-2	11	TRBJ2-1	TGCGCCAGCACCCCAGGGGGTGAGCAGTTCTTC	CASTPGGEQFF
TRBD1	-	TRBV6-5	13	TRBJ1-6	TGTGCCAGCCGAGTACAGGGGAATTCACCCCTCCACTTT	CASRVQGNSPLHF
TRBD1	-	TRBV7-8	16	TRBJ2-7	TGTGCCAGCAGCTTAGAGGTCCGGGACAGGGGGGTCTTGGAGTACTTC	CASSLEVRDRGVLEYF
TRBD1	-	TRBV5-6	16	TRBJ1-2	TGTGCCAGCAGCTTGGATGGGACAGGGTTCTTCCATGGCTACACCTTC	CASSLDGTGFFHGYTF
-	once	TRBV11-2	14	TRBJ2-7	TGTGCCACGACGACTACGGACGGGACCTACGAGCAGTACTTC	CATTTTDGTYEQYF
-	-	TRBV2	13	TRBJ1-5	TGTGCCAGCACGCGGACAGAAAATCAGCCCCAGCATTTT	CASTRTENQPQHF
TRBD2	-	TRBV9	16	TRBJ2-1	TGTGCCAGCAGCGTAGCTCCAGCGGGGGGGCTGGATGAGCAGTTCTTC	CASSVAPAGGLDEQFF
-	-	TRBV5-1	14	TRBJ1-6	TGCGCCAGCAGCTTGAGCGGGGGTAATTCACCCCTCCACTTT	CASSLSGGNSPLHF
TRBD1	-	TRBV7-6	15	TRBJ2-5	TGTGCCAGCAGGAAACAGGGGATCTCACAAGAGACCCAGTACTTC	CASRKQGISQETQYF
-	-	TRBV4-1	16	TRBJ1-5	TGCGCCAGCAGCCAAGGGGGTAGGGGCCCAAATCAGCCCCAGCATTTT	CASSQGGRGPNQPQHF
-	-	TRBV7-9	14	TRBJ1-1	TGTGCCAGCAGCTATAGGACAGAGAACACTGAAGCTTTCTTT	CASSYRTENTEAFF
-	-	TRBV10-1	15	TRBJ1-1	TGCGCCAGCACCATTAGGAGCATTTGGCGCCTTGAAGCTTTCTTT	CASTIRSIWRLEAFF
-	-	TRBV5-6	16	TRBJ1-4	TGTGCCAGCAGCCAGCAGCCGGGACAAGCTAATGAAAAACTGTTTTTT	CASSQQPGQANEKLFF
-	-	TRBV11-3	17	TRBJ2-1	TGTGCCAGCAGCTTAGATCCCCCGGGAGCGGTGGTCAATGAGCAGTTCTTC	CASSLDPPGAVVNEQFF
TRBD1	-	TRBV5-4	13	TRBJ2-7	TGTGCCAGCAGCTTGACAGGGGGCAACGAGCAGTACTTC	CASSLTGGNEQYF
TRBD1	-	TRBV5-1	18	TRBJ1-6	TGCGCCAGCAGCTTAACCTATCCGGGACAGGCTTATAATTCACCCCTCCACTTT	CASSLTYPGQAYNSPLHF
-	-	TRBV3-1/TRBV3-2	12	TRBJ2-2	TGTGCCAGCAGCCCTACTACCGGGGAGCTGTTTTTT	CASSPTTGELFF
TRBD1	-	TRBV15	13	TRBJ2-1	TGTGCCACCAGCAAGACAGGGAATGATGAGCAGTTCTTC	CATSKTGNDEQFF
-	-	TRBV5-1	14	TRBJ1-4	TGCGCCAGCAGCCTCGGTGGGCCCAATGAAAAACTGTTTTTT	CASSLGGPNEKLFF
TRBD2	-	TRBV5-5	16	TRBJ2-3	TGTGCCAGCAGCCAGGTACTAGCGGGGGGGCTGAATACGCAGTATTTT	CASSQVLAGGLNTQYF
TRBD2	-	TRBV5-6	15	TRBJ2-3	TGTGCCAGCAGCTTGACTAGCGGGGGGCCAGATACGCAGTATTTT	CASSLTSGGPDTQYF
-	-	TRBV7-3	13	TRBJ1-1	TGTGCCAGCTCACGAAGGGAGGGCTTGGAAGCTTTCTTT	CASSRREGLEAFF
TRBD1	-	TRBV10-3	15	TRBJ2-3	TGTGCCATCAGTGAGGAGGGGGCCAGCACAGATACGCAGTATTTT	CAISEEGASTDTQYF
-	-	TRBV7-2	15	TRBJ2-5	TGTGCCAGCAGCTTAGAACGCGGTAATCGCGAGACCCAGTACTTC	CASSLERGNRETQYF
-	-	TRBV5-6	13	TRBJ1-1	TGTGCCAGCTGCCGGCAGGGGCACACTGAAGCTTTCTTT	CASCRQGHTEAFF
-	-	TRBV7-9	15	TRBJ2-5	TGTGCCAGCTTGAGCGCGGGACGTAGTCAAGAGACCCAGTACTTC	CASLSAGRSQETQYF